The clone carrying this TCR beta chain has at least ten counts. In TCRdb, the 5' RACE reads were re-called with MiXCR into one record per CDR3 protein. The sample has over 45,000 distinct CDR3 sequences; more than 13% are singletons. The data were taken from a study of early T cells in non-severe SARS-CoV-2 infection. The specimen comprised whole blood, sampled at baseline. The sequence derives from an adult who was a healthcare worker with PCR-confirmed SARS-CoV-2 infection or an uninfected control (not recorded which).

DNA of the CDR3: TGCGCCAGCAGCTCAAGACAGGGGCCGAACACTGAAGCTTTCTTT. It encodes CASSSRQGPNTEAFF. The chain has TRBV4-1 and TRBJ1-1, with 8 bases that match TRBD1. Trimming cost V 5 bases and J 1 base; bases outside gene matches: 6. Germline CDR1 MGHRA, CDR2 YSYEKL. This CDR3 has 15 amino acids.